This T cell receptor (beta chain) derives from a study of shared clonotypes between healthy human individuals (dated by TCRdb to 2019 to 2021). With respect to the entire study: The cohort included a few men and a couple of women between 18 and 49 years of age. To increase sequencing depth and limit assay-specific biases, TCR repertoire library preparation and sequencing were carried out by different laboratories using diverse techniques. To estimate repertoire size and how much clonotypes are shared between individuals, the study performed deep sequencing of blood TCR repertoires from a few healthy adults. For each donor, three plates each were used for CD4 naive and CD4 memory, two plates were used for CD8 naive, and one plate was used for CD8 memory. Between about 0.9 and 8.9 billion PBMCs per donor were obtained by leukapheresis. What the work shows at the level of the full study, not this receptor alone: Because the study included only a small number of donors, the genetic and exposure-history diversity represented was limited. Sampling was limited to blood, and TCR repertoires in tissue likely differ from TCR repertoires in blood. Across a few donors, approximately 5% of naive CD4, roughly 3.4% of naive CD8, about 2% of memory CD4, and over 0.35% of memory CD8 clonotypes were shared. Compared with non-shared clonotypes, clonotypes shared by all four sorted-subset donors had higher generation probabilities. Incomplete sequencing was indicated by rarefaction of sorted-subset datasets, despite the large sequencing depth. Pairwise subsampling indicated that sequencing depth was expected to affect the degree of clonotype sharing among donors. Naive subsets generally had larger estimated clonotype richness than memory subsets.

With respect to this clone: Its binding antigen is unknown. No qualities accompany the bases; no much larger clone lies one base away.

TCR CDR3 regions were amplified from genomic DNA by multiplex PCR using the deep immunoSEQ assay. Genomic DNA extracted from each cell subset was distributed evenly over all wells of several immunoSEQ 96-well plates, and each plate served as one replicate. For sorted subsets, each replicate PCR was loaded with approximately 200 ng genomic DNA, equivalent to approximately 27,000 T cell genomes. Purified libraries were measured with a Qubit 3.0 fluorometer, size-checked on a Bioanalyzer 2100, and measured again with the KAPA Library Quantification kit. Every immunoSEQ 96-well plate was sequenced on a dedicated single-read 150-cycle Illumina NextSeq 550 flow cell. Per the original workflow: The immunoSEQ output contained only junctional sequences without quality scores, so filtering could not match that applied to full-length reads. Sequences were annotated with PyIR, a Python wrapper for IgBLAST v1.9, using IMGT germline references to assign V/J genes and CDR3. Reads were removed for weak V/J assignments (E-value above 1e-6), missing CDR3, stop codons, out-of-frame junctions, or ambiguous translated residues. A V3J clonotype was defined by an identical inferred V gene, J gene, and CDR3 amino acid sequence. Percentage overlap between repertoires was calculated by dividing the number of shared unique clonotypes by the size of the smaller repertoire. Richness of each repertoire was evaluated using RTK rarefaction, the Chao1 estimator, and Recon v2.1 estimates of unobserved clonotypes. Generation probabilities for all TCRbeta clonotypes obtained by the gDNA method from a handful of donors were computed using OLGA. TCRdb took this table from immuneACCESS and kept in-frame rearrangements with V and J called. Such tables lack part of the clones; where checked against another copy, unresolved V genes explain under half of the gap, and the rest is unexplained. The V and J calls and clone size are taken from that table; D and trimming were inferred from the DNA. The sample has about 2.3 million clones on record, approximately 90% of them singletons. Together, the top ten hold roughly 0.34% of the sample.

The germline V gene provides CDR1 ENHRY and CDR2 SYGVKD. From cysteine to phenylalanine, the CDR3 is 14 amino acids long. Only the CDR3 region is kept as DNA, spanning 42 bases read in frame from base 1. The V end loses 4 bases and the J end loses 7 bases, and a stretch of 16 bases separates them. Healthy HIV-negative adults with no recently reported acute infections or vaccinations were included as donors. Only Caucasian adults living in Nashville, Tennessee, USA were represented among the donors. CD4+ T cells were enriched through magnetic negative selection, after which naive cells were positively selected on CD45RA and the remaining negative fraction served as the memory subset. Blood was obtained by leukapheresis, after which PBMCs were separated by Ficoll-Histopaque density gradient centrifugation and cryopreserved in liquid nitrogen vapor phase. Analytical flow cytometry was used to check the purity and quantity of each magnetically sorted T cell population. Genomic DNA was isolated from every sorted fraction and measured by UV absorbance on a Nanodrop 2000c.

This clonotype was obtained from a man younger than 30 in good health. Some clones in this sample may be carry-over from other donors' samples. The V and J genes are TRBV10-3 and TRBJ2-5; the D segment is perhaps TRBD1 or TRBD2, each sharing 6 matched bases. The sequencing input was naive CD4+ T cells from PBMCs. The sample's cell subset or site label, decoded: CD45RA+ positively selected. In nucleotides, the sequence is TGTGCCATCAGTGTTTTAGGGGGGCAGGGGACCCAGTACTTC. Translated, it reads CAISVLGGQGTQYF.